This T cell receptor (beta chain) originates from a study of T cells in Graves' hyperthyroidism and ophthalmopathy. Trimming cost V 7 bases and J 8 bases; bases outside gene matches: 16. The CDR3 length is 14 residues. CDR1 is DFQATT, CDR2 SNEGSKA, per germline (reference sequence). As regards this clonotype: Its antigen is not identified.

TCR beta CDR3 region amplification was performed from RNA transcripts. In the first-round RT-PCR of the TCR CDR3, the HTBI primer set was used. From the multiplex PCR reads, TCRdb called clonotypes with MiXCR, one entry per CDR3 protein. The data contain roughly 500,000 distinct CDR3 sequences, about 16% of them seen just once; the ten biggest clones take up 25% to 35%. Broader study findings: In simple terms, a model built on 13 V-J features told ophthalmopathy apart from stable hyperthyroidism.

Lactation, pregnancy, other autoimmune disease or uncontrolled infection led to exclusion of patients. This clonotype was obtained from a woman aged 25-40 years with Graves' ophthalmopathy. The sequencing input was blood. This chain uses TRBV20-1 with TRBJ2-7; 8 bases match TRBD2. Here the CDR3 reads CSVKGPGGERKQYF. For the CDR3, the DNA is TGCAGTGTTAAAGGGCCCGGGGGGGAGCGCAAGCAGTACTTC.